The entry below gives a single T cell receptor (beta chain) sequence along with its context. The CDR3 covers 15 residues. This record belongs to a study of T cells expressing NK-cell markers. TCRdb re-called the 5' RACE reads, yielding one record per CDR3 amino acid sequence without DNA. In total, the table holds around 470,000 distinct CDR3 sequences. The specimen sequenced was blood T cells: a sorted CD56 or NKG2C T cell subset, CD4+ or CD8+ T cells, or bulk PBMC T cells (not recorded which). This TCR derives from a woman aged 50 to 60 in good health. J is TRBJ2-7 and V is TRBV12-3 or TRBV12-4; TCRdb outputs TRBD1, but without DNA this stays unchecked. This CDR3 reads CASRQQGGFSYEQYF.